This T cell receptor beta chain stems from a study of blood T cell repertoires in COVID-19. Germline CDR1 and CDR2: LGHDT and YNNKEL (reference sequence). The CDR3 extends over 14 amino acids. Trimming removed 4 bases from V and 1 base from J, with 10 bases in between. The data were produced by immunoSEQ multiplex PCR, yet TCRdb's version contains in-frame clones alone and is incomplete. The table includes around 28,000 clones, 75% to 90% detected once. J is TRBJ1-1 and V is TRBV3-1 (or the pseudogene TRBV3-2); D is undetermined. The sequence came from a woman over 75 with COVID-19, enrolled during active disease. Sequencing used peripheral blood. This CDR3 is CASSPLNRNTEAFF. The CDR3 DNA sequence: TGTGCCAGCAGCCCCCTTAACAGGAACACTGAAGCTTTCTTT.